Many counts were recorded for the clone carrying this T cell receptor beta chain. The target antigen is unknown. TCRdb recomputed calls from the reads with MiXCR, one row per CDR3 protein. The sample lists some 10,000 distinct CDR3 sequences, about a fifth occurring once. The sample is drawn from a study of liver allograft versus peripheral blood T cells. Across the whole study: Transplanted livers held T cell receptor repertoires, and these were compared with repertoires in recipients' peripheral blood.

Study-level points and caveats: Intragraft liver T cell receptor repertoires reportedly differed from peripheral blood repertoires.

Germline CDR1 and CDR2: MNHNS and SASEGT. CDR3 size: 15 residues. V lost 2 bases and J lost 4; bases outside the gene matches: 5. This clonotype originated in a human patient who had a liver transplant. Some of these T cells may belong to the graft donor. The chain is built from TRBV6-1 and TRBJ2-3; 8 bases are a match to TRBD2. The DNA of the CDR3 is TGTGCCAGCAGTGAACTTCCGGGGGGGGCAGATACGCAGTATTTT. It specifies CASSELPGGADTQYF.